This TCR beta chain was identified during a study of blood T cell repertoires in COVID-19. Here immunoSEQ multiplex PCR was the method, and the copy in TCRdb shows in-frame clones only, minus some. Of about 200,000 clones in the sample, 88% were seen once. The ends lost 4 bases at V and 3 bases at J; junction bases unmatched: 11. The CDR3 runs to 16 residues. Germline CDR1 reads SGHRS; CDR2 reads YFSETQ. This TCR was sampled from a man in his fifties with COVID-19, enrolled during active disease. This chain uses TRBV5-1 with TRBJ2-7; 9 positions agree with TRBD2. Sequenced: peripheral blood. The CDR3 is CASSPGGLAGYYEQYF. The CDR3 coding sequence is TGCGCCAGCAGCCCGGGGGGGCTAGCGGGATACTACGAGCAGTACTTC.